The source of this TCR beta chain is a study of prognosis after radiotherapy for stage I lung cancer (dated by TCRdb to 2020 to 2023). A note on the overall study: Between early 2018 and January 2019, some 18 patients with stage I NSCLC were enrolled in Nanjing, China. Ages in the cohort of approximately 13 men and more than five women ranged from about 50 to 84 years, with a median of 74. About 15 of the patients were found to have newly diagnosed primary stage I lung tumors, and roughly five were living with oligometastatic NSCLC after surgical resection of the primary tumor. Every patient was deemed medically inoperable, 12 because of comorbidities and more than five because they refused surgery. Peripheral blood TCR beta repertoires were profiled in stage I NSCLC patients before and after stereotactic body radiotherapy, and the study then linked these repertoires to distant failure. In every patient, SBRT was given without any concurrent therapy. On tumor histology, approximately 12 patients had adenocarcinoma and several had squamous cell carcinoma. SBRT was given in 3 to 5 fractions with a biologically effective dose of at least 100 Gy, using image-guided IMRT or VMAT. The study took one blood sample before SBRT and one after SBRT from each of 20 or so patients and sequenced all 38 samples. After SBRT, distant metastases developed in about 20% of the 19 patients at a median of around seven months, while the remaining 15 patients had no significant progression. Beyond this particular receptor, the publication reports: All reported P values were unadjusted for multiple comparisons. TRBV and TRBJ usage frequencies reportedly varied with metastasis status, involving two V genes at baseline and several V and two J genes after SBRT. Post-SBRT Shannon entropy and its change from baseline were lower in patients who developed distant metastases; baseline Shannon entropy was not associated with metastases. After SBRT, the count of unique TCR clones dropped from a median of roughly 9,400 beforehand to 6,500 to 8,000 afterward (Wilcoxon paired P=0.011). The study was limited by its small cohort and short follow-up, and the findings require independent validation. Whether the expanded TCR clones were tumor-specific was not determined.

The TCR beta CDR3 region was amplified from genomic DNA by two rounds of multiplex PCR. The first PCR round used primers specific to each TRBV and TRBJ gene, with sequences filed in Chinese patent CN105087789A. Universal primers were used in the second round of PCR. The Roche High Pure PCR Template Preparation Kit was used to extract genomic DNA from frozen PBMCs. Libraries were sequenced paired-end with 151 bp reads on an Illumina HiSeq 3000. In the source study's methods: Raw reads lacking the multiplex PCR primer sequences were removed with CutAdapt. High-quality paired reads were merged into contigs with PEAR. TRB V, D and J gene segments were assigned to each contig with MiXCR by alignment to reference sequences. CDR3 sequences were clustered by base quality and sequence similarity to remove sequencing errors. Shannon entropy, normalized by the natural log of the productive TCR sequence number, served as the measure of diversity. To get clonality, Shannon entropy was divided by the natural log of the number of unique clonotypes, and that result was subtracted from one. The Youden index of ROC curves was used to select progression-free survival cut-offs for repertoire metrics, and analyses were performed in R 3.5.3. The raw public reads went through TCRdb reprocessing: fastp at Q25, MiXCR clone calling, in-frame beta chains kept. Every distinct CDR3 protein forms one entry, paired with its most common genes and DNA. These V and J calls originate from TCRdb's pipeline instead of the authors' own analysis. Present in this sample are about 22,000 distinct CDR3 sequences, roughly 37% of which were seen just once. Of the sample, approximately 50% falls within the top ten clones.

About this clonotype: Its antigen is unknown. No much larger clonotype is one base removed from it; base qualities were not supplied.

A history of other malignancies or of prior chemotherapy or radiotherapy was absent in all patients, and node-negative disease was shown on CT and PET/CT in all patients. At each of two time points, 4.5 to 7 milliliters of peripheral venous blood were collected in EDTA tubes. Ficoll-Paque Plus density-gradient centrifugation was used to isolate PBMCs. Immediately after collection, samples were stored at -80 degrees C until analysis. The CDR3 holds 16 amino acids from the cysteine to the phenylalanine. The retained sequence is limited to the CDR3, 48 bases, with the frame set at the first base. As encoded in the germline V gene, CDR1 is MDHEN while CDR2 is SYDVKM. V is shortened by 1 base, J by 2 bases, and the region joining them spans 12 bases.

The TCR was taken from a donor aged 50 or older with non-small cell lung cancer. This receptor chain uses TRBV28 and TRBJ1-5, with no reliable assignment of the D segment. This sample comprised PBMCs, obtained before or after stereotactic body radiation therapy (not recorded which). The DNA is TGTGCCAGCAGTTTATCAGCGGAGACCCGCAATCAGCCCCAGCATTTT. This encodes CASSLSAETRNQPQHF.